The 26 T cell receptor beta chains below come from one sample, sequenced in a study of shared clonotypes between healthy human individuals. The protocol was immunoSEQ multiplex PCR, while the TCRdb copy is restricted to in-frame clones and leaves out a portion. Altogether around 480,000 clones are present, roughly 79% being singletons, with the ten largest covering approximately 12%. The sample consisted of PBMCs. These receptors originate from a woman in her thirties or forties in good health. Some clones in this sample may be carry-over from other donors' samples.

This clone was observed a single time. J is TRBJ2-3 and V is TRBV19; D remains unclear. The germline V gene encodes CDR1 LNHDA and CDR2 SQIVND (reference sequence). Trimming cost V 4 bases and J 5 bases, with 4 bases left between them. The CDR3 is made up of 11 amino acids. The CDR3 DNA follows: TGTGCCAGTAGTACTCGAGATACGCAGTATTTT. It translates to CASSTRDTQYF.

This clone has a handful of counts. The chain has TRBV7-2 and TRBJ1-5; the match to TRBD1 covers 8 bases. The CDR3 spans 16 residues. V dropped 3 bases and J dropped 4; count of bases not matched to a gene: 8. The germline gives CDR1 SGHTA, CDR2 FQGNSA. In DNA, the CDR3 is TGTGCCAGCAGCTTCAGATTCGGACAGGGAAATCAGCCCCAGCATTTT. Translating gives CASSFRFGQGNQPQHF.

The DNA for the CDR3 is TGTGCCAGCATTGAGCGGGAGGGATCAGATACGCAGTATTTT. Translating gives CASIEREGSDTQYF. The chain couples TRBV2 to TRBJ2-3; 10 nucleotides agree with TRBD2. The ends lost 7 bases at V and 4 bases at J; junction bases unmatched: 5. Germline V CDR1 and CDR2: SNHLY, FYNNEI. The CDR3 is 14 amino acids.

As concerns this clone: The sample contains more than one DNA sequence encoding this CDR3. This chain uses TRBV18 with TRBJ2-2, with TRBD2 identical over 11 bases. V lost 6 bases to trimming and J lost 2 bases; unmatched junction nucleotides: 5. Germline loops: CDR1 KGHSH, CDR2 LQKENI. The CDR3 extends over 16 amino acids. The CDR3 bases are TGTGCCAGCTCGCCAACTAGCGGGAGAAACACCGGGGAGCTGTTTTTT. Amino acid sequence: CASSPTSGRNTGELFF.

The chain uses TRBV4-3 and TRBJ1-4, with D uncertain. The CDR3 totals 14 residues. Germline loops: CDR1 LGHNA, CDR2 YSLEER. The V gene lost 3 bases and the J gene lost 7 bases, with 12 bases spanning the gap. In DNA form, the CDR3 reads TGCGCCAGCAGCCACCCGGACGGCCCTGAAAAACTGTTTTTT. This codes for CASSHPDGPEKLFF.

The chain joins TRBV5-1 to TRBJ2-3; weak D call: TRBD1 (5 bases). Trimming left V 4 bases short and J 1 base short, with 22 bases between. The germline V gene has CDR1 SGHRS and CDR2 YFSETQ. The CDR3 totals 18 residues. Here the CDR3 DNA reads TGCGCCAGCAGCCCCACAGGCCCCAACCGTGCTGGCACAGATACGCAGTATTTT. It encodes CASSPTGPNRAGTDTQYF.

This clone was seen a single time. The V call is TRBV11-2, the J call TRBJ2-7; no clear D. The germline V and J ends were trimmed by 1 base and 0 bases, with 7 bases remaining between them. Germline V gene sequence: CDR1 SGHAT, CDR2 FQNNGV. The CDR3 contains 14 residues. The DNA of the CDR3 is TGTGCCAGCAGCTTAGCTCGGAGCTCCTACGAGCAGTACTTC. Its protein is CASSLARSSYEQYF.

The chain couples TRBV6-1 to TRBJ1-4; 7 bases fit TRBD1. Per germline, CDR1 MNHNS and CDR2 SASEGT. Germline trimming cut 6 bases from V and 8 bases from J; bases unmatched to any gene: 9. The CDR3 is made up of 14 amino acids. In DNA, the CDR3 is TGTGCCAGCAGCGCCGGGCAGGGGGGCGAAAAACTGTTTTTT. It specifies CASSAGQGGEKLFF.

V is TRBV25-1 and J is TRBJ2-5; possible D gene TRBD1, 5 bases. Germline assignment: CDR1 MGHDK and CDR2 SYGVNS. V dropped 7 bases and J dropped 1 base, with 7 bases sitting between them. CDR3 length equals 12 residues. As DNA, the CDR3 is TGTGCCAGCAACCAGGGCCAAGAGACCCAGTACTTC. Amino acid sequence: CASNQGQETQYF.

The chain employs TRBV20-1 and TRBJ1-1; no clear D gene. This CDR3 comprises 11 residues. Germline CDR1 and CDR2: DFQATT and SNEGSKA (reference sequence). CDR3 loop: CRTIGRSEAFF. The CDR3 nucleotides read TGCAGGACCATCGGACGGTCTGAAGCTTTCTTT.

The sample holds one count of this clone. At the DNA level, this CDR3 is encoded by other sequences in the same sample as well. The chain recombines TRBV30 with TRBJ2-7; D possibly corresponds to TRBD2 (5 bases). V was trimmed by 0 bases and J by 0 bases, leaving 9 bases between them. CDR3 size: 14 residues. CDR1 and CDR2 from the germline V gene are GTSNPN and SVGIG (reference sequence). CDR3 loop: CAWSVGGSSYEQYF. CDR3 coding DNA: TGTGCCTGGAGTGTTGGAGGTAGCTCCTACGAGCAGTACTTC.

The rearrangement joins TRBV5-1 to TRBJ2-3; D might be TRBD1 or TRBD2, each matching 5 bases. This CDR3 spans 14 amino acids. The germline CDR1 and CDR2 sequences are SGHRS and YFSETQ. V lost 0 bases, J lost 4 bases, and 9 bases lay in between. In nucleotides, the CDR3 is TGCGCCAGCAGCTTGGCGGTGGGGGCAGATACGCAGTATTTT. Amino acids: CASSLAVGADTQYF. The full variable domain, in which reference TRBV5-1 and TRBJ2-3 provide the parts outside the CDR3, is KAGVTQTPRYLIKTRGQQVTLSCSPISGHRSVSWYQQTPGQGLQFLFEYFSETQRNKGNFPGRFSGRQFSNSRSEMNVSTLELGDSALYLCASSLAVGADTQYFGPGTRLTVL.

This clone occurred once. V and J are TRBV28 and TRBJ1-5; tentatively, D is TRBD1 (5 bases). CDR1 MDHEN and CDR2 SYDVKM come from the germline V gene. The CDR3 spans 14 residues. The V end was cut by 8 bases, the J end by 1 base, with 12 bases between. CDR3 residues: CASGAGQSNQPQHF. DNA of the CDR3: TGTGCCAGCGGGGCGGGGCAGAGCAATCAGCCCCAGCATTTT. The variable domain in full, completed from reference TRBV28 and TRBJ1-5, reads DVKVTQSSRYLVKRTGEKVFLECVQDMDHENMFWYRQDPGLGLRLIYFSYDVKMKEKGDIPEGYSVSREKKERFSLILESASTNQTSMYLCASGAGQSNQPQHFGDGTRLSIL.

This chain links TRBV7-9 with TRBJ1-2, with D hard to call. The CDR3 consists of 16 residues. Deletions cut 0 bases from V and 3 bases from J, with 14 bases between. The germline CDR1 and CDR2 sequences are SEHNR and FQNEAQ (reference sequence). Written as DNA, the CDR3 is TGTGCCAGCAGCTTAGCCCGGGGTCCGCTCCACTATGGCTACACCTTC. Protein: CASSLARGPLHYGYTF.

V usage is TRBV5-6 and J usage is TRBJ2-7; 9 nucleotides match TRBD1. V gave up 4 bases and J gave up 4 bases; unmatched junction bases: 15. The CDR3 covers 17 residues. Germline V gene lookup returns CDR1 SGHDT and CDR2 YYEEEE. The CDR3 loop reads CASSLPNLGQGLYEQYF. CDR3 DNA sequence: TGTGCCAGCAGCCTGCCGAACCTGGGACAGGGCCTTTACGAGCAGTACTTC.

CDR3 bases: TGTGCCACCAGCAGGGACGACAGGGAGACCGGGGAGCTGTTTTTT. Its translation: CATSRDDRETGELFF. V usage is TRBV15 and J usage is TRBJ2-2, with 7 bases matching TRBD1. The CDR3 is made up of 15 amino acids. Trimming at V came to 3 bases and at J to 5 bases, leaving 6 bases not matched to a gene. In germline, CDR1 is LNHNV, CDR2 YYDKDF (reference sequence).

The chain carries TRBV10-3 and TRBJ2-1; 7 bases are shared with TRBD2. The CDR3 has 14 residues. CDR1 ENHRY and CDR2 SYGVKD come from the germline V gene. The J segment lost 3 bases and the V segment lost 10 bases, leaving 9 bases of the junction unmatched. The CDR3, as DNA: TGTGCCACTACTAGCGACCCACACTACAATGAGCAGTTCTTC. Encoded protein: CATTSDPHYNEQFF.

V usage is TRBV28 and J usage is TRBJ1-1; possible D gene TRBD1, 5 bases. The V end was cut by 8 bases, the J end by 10 bases, with 20 bases between. The germline CDR1 and CDR2 sequences are MDHEN and SYDVKM. The CDR3 runs 13 residues. The chain's CDR3 is CASGRVGFRAAFF. CDR3 DNA: TGTGCCAGCGGTAGAGTGGGTTTCAGGGCAGCTTTCTTT.

The chain uses TRBV5-1 and TRBJ2-2; TRBD2 is a possible D gene (5 bases). Germline V gene sequence: CDR1 SGHRS, CDR2 YFSETQ. The CDR3 totals 14 residues. V gave up 2 bases and J gave up 0 bases, with 5 bases separating them. CDR3 coding DNA: TGCGCCAGCAGCTTCGGGGCGAACACCGGGGAGCTGTTTTTT. This encodes CASSFGANTGELFF. Together with reference TRBV5-1 and TRBJ2-2, the CDR3 gives the full variable domain: KAGVTQTPRYLIKTRGQQVTLSCSPISGHRSVSWYQQTPGQGLQFLFEYFSETQRNKGNFPGRFSGRQFSNSRSEMNVSTLELGDSALYLCASSFGANTGELFFGEGSRLTVL.

This clone was counted once. The gene calls are TRBV6-5 and TRBJ2-2; TRBD2 agrees at 11 bases. This CDR3 comprises 16 residues. Germline CDR1 and CDR2: MNHEY and SVGAGI. The V and J ends lost 2 bases and 6 bases, in that order; junction bases with no gene match: 5. In DNA form, the CDR3 reads TGTGCCAGCAGTTACACTAGCGGGAGATCGTCCGGGGAGCTGTTTTTT. It encodes CASSYTSGRSSGELFF.

This sequence joins TRBV28 and TRBJ1-1, with a possible D match to TRBD1 (5 bases). V lost 6 bases and J 3 bases, leaving 14 bases between the germline ends. The CDR3 has 14 amino acids. Germline V gene sequence: CDR1 MDHEN, CDR2 SYDVKM. The CDR3, as DNA: TGTGCCAGCAGCCGCGGGGGTGCACACACTGAAGCTTTCTTT. Protein sequence: CASSRGGAHTEAFF.

The gene calls are TRBV7-2 and TRBJ1-2; 7 bases match TRBD1. Germline values: CDR1 SGHTA, CDR2 FQGNSA. CDR3 length: 16 residues. Trimming took 1 base from V and 6 from J; bases not matched to a gene: 11. CDR3 loop: CASSLGPGGKRNGYTF. For the CDR3, the DNA is TGTGCCAGCAGCTTAGGGCCAGGGGGAAAAAGGAATGGCTACACCTTC.

The gene calls are TRBV4-3 and TRBJ2-3; D remains unclear. Trimming took off 1 base at V and 6 bases at J, with 11 bases between the two ends. The CDR3 runs 14 residues. Germline-derived CDR1 and CDR2 are LGHNA and YSLEER. The DNA for the CDR3 is TGCGCCAGCAGCCAAGTATATTCTAGGGATACGCAGTATTTT. This sequence encodes CASSQVYSRDTQYF.

The CDR3 reads CASSQKPGQGYEQYF. CDR3 nucleotide sequence: TGTGCCAGCAGCCAGAAGCCGGGACAGGGCTACGAGCAGTACTTC. This sequence joins TRBV27 and TRBJ2-5; 9 nucleotides agree with TRBD1. With the DNA end fitting TRBJ2-7 better, the J assignment may be wrong. This CDR3 has 15 residues. Germline CDR1 MNHEY, CDR2 SMNVEV (reference sequence).

This chain uses TRBV27 with TRBJ2-2; maybe TRBD2 (5 bases). Trimming stripped 6 bases from V and 4 bases from J, with 12 bases between. Germline V gene lookup returns CDR1 MNHEY and CDR2 SMNVEV (reference sequence). The CDR3 length is 14 residues. CDR3 amino acids: CASRFQRFTGELFF. CDR3 sequence (DNA): TGTGCCAGCAGGTTTCAGCGGTTCACCGGGGAGCTGTTTTTT.

The rearrangement links TRBV14 to TRBJ2-3, with 12 bases aligning to TRBD2. Germline CDR1 reads SGHDN; CDR2 reads FVKESK. V gave up 4 bases and J gave up 4 bases; unmatched junction bases: 3. There are 15 residues in the CDR3. CDR3 in amino acids: CASSPLAGGADTQYF. The CDR3, as DNA: TGTGCCAGCAGCCCCCTAGCGGGAGGGGCAGATACGCAGTATTTT.